This T cell receptor beta chain was documented in a study of shared clonotypes between healthy human individuals. Study-level background: CD4 naive cells filled three plates per donor, CD4 memory three, CD8 naive two and CD8 memory one. Broader study findings: Clonotype sharing among donors was thought likely to change with sequencing depth. Clonotypes shared by all four donors outscored non-shared clonotypes in generation probability.

Here immunoSEQ multiplex PCR was the method, and the copy in TCRdb shows in-frame clones only, minus some. This sample has around 1.4 million clones, with approximately 98.5% found just once. Points on this clone: No antigen is known for it.

Looked up from germline, CDR1 is MDHEN and CDR2 is SYDVKM. V dropped 5 bases and J dropped 8; count of bases not matched to a gene: 12. The CDR3 runs to 15 residues. The split of CD4+ cells yielded CD45RA+ naive and CD45RA-negative memory subsets. This TCR was sampled from a man in his thirties or forties in good health. This rearrangement joins TRBV28 to TRBJ2-1; TRBD2 matches 7 bases. Material: naive CD4+ T cells sorted from blood. Subset of the sample: CD45RA+ positively selected. The CDR3: CASSRRLAGNDEQFF. The CDR3 DNA reads TGTGCCAGCAGTCGTCGACTAGCAGGTAACGATGAGCAGTTCTTC.